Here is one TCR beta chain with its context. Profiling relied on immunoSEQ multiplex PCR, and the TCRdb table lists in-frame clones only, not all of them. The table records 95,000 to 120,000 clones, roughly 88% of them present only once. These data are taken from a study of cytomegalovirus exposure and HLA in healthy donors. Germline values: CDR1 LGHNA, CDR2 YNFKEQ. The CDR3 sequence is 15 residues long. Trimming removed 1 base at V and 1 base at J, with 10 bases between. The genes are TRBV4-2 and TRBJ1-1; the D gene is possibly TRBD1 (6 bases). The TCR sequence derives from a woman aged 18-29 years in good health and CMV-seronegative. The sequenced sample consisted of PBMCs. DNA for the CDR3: TGTGCCAGCAGCCAAGCCGGGACATCGAACACTGAAGCTTTCTTT. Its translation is CASSQAGTSNTEAFF.